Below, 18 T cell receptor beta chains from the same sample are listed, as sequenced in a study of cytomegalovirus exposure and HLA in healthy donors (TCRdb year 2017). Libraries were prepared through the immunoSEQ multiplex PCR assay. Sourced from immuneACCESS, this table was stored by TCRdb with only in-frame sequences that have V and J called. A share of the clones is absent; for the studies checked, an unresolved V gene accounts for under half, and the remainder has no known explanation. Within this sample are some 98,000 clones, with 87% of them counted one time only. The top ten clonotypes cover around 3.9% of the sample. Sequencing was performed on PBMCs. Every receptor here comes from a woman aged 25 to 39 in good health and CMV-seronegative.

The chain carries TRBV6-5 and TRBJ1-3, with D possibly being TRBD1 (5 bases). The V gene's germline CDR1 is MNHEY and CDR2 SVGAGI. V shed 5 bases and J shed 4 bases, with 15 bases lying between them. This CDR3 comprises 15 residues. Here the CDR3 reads CASSGLGGSGNTIYF. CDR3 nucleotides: TGTGCCAGCAGTGGCCTTGGGGGGTCCGGAAACACCATATATTTT.

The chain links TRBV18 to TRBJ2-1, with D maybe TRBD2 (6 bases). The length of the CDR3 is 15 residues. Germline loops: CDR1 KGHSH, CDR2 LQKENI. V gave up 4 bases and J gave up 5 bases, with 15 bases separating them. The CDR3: CASSRTGDLNNEQFF. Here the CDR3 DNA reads TGTGCCAGCTCACGGACGGGAGACCTGAACAATGAGCAGTTCTTC. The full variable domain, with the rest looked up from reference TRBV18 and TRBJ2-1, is NAGVMQNPRHLVRRRGQEARLRCSPMKGHSHVYWYRQLPEEGLKFMVYLQKENIIDESGMPKERFSAEFPKEGPSILRIQQVVRGDSAAYFCASSRTGDLNNEQFFGPGTRLTVL.

CDR3 sequence: CASSAGLVQETQYF. The CDR3 nucleotides read TGTGCCAGCAGCGCAGGACTAGTCCAAGAGACCCAGTACTTC. The chain links TRBV9 to TRBJ2-5; TRBD2 aligns across 7 bases. CDR3 length: 14 residues. The germline V gene has CDR1 SGDLS and CDR2 YYNGEE. V shed 3 bases, J shed 1 base, and the junction held 3 bases outside the gene matches.

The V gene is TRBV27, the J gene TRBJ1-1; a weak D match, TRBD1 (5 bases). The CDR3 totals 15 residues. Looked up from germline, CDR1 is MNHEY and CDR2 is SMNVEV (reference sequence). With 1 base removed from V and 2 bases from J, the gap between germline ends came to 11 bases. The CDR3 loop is CASSLFQTANTEAFF. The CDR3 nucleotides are TGTGCCAGCAGTTTATTTCAGACAGCTAACACTGAAGCTTTCTTT.

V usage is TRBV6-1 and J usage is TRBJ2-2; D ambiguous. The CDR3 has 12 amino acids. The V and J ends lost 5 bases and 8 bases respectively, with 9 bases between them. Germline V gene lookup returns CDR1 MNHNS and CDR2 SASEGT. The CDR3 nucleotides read TGTGCCAGCAGTCTTAGACTTGGGGAGCTGTTTTTT. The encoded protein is CASSLRLGELFF.

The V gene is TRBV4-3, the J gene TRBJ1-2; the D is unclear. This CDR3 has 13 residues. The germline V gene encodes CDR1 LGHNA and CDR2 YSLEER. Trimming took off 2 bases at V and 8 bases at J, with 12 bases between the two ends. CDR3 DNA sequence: TGCGCCAGCAGCCAATCGGGAACCCGGGGCTACACCTTC. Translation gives CASSQSGTRGYTF.

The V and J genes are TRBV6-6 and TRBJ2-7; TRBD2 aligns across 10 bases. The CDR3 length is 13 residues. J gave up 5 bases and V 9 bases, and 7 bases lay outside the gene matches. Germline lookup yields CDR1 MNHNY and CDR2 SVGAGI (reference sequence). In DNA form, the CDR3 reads TGTGCCAGTCGAGAGCGGGAGGGGAACGAGCAGTACTTC. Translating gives CASREREGNEQYF.

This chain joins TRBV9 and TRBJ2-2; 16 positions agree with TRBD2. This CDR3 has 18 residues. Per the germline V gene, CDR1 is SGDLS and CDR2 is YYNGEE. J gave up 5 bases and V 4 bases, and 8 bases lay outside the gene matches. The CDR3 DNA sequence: TGTGCCAGCAGCCCATGGGGACTAGCGGGAGGGCTTACCGGGGAGCTGTTTTTT. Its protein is CASSPWGLAGGLTGELFF.

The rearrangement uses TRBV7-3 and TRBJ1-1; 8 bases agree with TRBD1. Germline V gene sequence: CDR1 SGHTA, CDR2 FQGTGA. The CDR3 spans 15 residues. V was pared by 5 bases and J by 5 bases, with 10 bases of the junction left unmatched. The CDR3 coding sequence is TGTGCCAGCAGCCCTATGACAGGGGTGGGGACTGAAGCTTTCTTT. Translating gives CASSPMTGVGTEAFF. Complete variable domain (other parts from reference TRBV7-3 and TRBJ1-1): GAGVSQTPSNKVTEKGKYVELRCDPISGHTALYWYRQSLGQGPEFLIYFQGTGAADDSGLPNDRFFAVRPEGSVSTLKIQRTERGDSAVYLCASSPMTGVGTEAFFGQGTRLTVV.

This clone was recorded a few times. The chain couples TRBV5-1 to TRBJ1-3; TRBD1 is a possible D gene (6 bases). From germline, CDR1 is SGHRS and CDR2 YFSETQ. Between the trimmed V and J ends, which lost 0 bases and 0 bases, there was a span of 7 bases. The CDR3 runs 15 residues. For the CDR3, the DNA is TGCGCCAGCAGCTTGGTACAGGGCTCTGGAAACACCATATATTTT. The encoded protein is CASSLVQGSGNTIYF.

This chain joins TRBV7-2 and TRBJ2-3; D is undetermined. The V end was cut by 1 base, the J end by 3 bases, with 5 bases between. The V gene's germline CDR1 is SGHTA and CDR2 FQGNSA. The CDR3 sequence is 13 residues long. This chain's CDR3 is CASSLVGTDTQYF. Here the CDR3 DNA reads TGTGCCAGCAGCTTAGTCGGGACAGATACGCAGTATTTT.

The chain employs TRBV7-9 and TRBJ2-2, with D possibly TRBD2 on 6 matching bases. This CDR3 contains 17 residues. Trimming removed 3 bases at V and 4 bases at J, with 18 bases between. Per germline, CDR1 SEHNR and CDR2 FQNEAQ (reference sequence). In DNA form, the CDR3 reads TGTGCCAGCAGCTTTTGGGGACTTGGTCCTGTCACCGGGGAGCTGTTTTTT. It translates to CASSFWGLGPVTGELFF.

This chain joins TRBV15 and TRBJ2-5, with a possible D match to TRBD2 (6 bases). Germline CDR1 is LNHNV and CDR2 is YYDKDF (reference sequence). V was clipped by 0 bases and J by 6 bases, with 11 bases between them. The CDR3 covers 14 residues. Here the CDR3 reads CATSRDPGEKTQYF. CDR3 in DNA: TGTGCCACCAGCAGAGATCCGGGGGAGAAGACCCAGTACTTC.

The CDR3 region has the DNA TGTGCCAGCAGCCGGGACAGGGGGGGGTACGAGCAGTACTTC. This gives the protein CASSRDRGGYEQYF. The V gene is TRBV5-4, the J gene TRBJ2-7; 11 bases agree with TRBD1. There are 14 residues in the CDR3. Germline V gene lookup returns CDR1 SGHNT and CDR2 YYREEE (reference sequence). With 4 bases clipped from V and 4 bases from J, the junction kept 4 bases outside the gene matches.

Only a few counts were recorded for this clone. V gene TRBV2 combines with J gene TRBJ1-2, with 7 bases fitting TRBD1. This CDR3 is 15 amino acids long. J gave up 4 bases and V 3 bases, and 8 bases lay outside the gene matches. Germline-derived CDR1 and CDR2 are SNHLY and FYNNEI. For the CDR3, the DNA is TGTGCCAGCAGTGATTGGGTAGGGGGCCTCTATGGCTACACCTTC. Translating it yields CASSDWVGGLYGYTF.

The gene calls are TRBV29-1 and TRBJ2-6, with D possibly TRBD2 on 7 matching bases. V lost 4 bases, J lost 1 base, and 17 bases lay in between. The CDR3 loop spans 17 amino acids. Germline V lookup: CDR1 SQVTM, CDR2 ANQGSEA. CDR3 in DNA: TGCAGCGTTGCGGGGGGCAGCACCTTTTCTGGGGCCAACGTCCTGACTTTC. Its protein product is CSVAGGSTFSGANVLTF.

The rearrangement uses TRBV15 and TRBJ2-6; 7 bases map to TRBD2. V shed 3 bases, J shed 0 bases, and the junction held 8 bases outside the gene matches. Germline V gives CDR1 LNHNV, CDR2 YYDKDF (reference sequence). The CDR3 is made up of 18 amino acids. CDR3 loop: CATSSRFREGSGANVLTF. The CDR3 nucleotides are TGTGCCACCAGCAGTCGTTTCAGGGAGGGCTCTGGGGCCAACGTCCTGACTTTC.

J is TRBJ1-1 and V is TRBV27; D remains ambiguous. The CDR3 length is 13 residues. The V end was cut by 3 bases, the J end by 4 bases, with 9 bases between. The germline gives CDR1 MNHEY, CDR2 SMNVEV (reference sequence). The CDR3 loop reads CASSFSGSTEAFF. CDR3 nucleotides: TGTGCCAGCAGTTTCTCCGGGTCCACTGAAGCTTTCTTT.